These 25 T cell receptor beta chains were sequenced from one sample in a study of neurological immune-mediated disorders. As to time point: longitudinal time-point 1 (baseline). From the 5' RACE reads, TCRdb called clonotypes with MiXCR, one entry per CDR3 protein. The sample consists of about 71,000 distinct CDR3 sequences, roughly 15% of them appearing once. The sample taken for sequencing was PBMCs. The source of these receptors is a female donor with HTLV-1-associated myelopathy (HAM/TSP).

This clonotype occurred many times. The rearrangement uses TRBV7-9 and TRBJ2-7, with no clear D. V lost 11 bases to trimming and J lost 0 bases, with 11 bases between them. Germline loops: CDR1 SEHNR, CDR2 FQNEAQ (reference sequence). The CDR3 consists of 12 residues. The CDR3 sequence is CAFSDRSYEQYF. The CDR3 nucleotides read TGTGCCTTTTCCGACCGCTCCTACGAGCAGTACTTC.

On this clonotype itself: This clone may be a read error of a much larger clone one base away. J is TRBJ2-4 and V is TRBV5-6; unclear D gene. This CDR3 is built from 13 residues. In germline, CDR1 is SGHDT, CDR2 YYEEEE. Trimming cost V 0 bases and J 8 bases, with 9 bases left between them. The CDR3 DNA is TGTGCCAGCAGCTTGGGGTATCCGGACATTCAGTACTTC. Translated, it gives CASSLGYPDIQYF. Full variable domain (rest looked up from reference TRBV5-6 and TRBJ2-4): DAGVTQSPTHLIKTRGQQVTLRCSPKSGHDTVSWYQQALGQGPQFIFQYYEEEERQRGNFPDRFSGHQFPNYSSELNVNALLLGDSALYLCASSLGYPDIQYFGAGTRLSVL.

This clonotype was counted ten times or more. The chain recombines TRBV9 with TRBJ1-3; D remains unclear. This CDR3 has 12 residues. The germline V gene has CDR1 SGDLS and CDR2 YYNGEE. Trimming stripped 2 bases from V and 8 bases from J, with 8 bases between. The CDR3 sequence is CASSVSEHTIYF. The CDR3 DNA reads TGTGCCAGCAGCGTGAGCGAGCACACCATATATTTT.

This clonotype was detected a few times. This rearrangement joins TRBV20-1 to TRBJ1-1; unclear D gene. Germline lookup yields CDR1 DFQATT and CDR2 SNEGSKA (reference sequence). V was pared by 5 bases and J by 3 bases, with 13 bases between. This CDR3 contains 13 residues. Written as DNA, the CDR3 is TGCAGTGCTCCCGAGAGAGGCTACACTGAAGCTTTCTTT. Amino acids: CSAPERGYTEAFF.

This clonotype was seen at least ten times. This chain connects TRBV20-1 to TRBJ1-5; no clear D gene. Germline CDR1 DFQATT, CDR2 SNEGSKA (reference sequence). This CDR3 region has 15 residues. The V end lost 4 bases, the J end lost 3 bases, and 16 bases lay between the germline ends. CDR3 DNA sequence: TGCAGTGCTAAATCCTATAGAGGCCCCAATCAGCCCCAGCATTTT. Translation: CSAKSYRGPNQPQHF.

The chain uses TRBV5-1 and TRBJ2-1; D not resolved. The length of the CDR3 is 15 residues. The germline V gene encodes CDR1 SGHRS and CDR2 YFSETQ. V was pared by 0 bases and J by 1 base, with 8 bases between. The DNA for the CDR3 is TGCGCCAGCAGCTTGGAGTGGGGATCCTACAATGAGCAGTTCTTC. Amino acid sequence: CASSLEWGSYNEQFF.

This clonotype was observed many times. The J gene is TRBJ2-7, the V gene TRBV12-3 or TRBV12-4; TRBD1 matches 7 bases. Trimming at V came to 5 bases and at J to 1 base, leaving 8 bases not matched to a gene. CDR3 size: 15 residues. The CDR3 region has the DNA TGTGCCAGCAGTCCCTACCGGGACAGTTCCTACGAGCAGTACTTC. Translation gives CASSPYRDSSYEQYF.

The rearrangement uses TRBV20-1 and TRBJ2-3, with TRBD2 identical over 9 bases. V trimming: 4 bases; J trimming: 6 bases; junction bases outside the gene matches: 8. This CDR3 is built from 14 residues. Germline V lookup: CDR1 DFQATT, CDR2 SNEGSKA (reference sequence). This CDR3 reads CSATSGVLMDTQYF. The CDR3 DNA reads TGCAGTGCTACTAGCGGGGTGCTCATGGATACGCAGTATTTT.

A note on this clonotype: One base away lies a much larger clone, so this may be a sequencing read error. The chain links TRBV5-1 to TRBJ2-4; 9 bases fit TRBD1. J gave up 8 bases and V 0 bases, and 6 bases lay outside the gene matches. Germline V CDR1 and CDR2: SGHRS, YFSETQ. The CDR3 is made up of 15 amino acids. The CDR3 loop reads CASSLETGGGYIQYF. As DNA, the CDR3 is TGCGCCAGCAGCTTGGAGACAGGGGGAGGATACATTCAGTACTTC.

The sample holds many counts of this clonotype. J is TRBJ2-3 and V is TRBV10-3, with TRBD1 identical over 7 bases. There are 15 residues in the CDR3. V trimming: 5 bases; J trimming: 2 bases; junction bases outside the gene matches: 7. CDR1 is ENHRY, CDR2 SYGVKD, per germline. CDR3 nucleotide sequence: TGTGCCATCAGTTCCAACAGGGGACCCACAGATACGCAGTATTTT. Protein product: CAISSNRGPTDTQYF.

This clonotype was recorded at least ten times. DNA of the CDR3: TGTGCCAGCAGTCGACGAGGCGGCGACGAGCAGTACTTC. Protein product: CASSRRGGDEQYF. The V gene is TRBV28, the J gene TRBJ2-7; D not resolved. The V and J ends lost 5 bases and 5 bases respectively, with 13 bases between them. The CDR3 is made up of 13 amino acids. Germline CDR1 and CDR2: MDHEN and SYDVKM.

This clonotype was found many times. As DNA, the CDR3 is TGTGCCAGCAGTTTAGTGGGGCTAATCAACACTGAAGCTTTCTTT. Protein product: CASSLVGLINTEAFF. V gene TRBV12-3 or TRBV12-4 combines with J gene TRBJ1-1, with a tentative D call TRBD1 (5 bases). Trimming pared 1 base from V and 2 bases from J, leaving 11 bases between. The CDR3 has 15 amino acids.

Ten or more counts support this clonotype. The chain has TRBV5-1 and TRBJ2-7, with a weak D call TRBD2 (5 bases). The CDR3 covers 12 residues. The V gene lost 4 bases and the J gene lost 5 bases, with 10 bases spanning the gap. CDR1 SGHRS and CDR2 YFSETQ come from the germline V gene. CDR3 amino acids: CASSLSGNEQYF. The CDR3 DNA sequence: TGCGCCAGCAGCCTGTCCGGGAACGAGCAGTACTTC.

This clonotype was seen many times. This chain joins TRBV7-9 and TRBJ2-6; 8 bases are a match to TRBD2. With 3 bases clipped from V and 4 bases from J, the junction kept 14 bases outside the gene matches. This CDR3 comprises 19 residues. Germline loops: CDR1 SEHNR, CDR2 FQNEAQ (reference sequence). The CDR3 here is CASSFTGGGKSSGANVLTF. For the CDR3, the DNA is TGTGCCAGCAGCTTTACGGGGGGGGGAAAATCCTCCGGGGCCAACGTCCTGACTTTC.

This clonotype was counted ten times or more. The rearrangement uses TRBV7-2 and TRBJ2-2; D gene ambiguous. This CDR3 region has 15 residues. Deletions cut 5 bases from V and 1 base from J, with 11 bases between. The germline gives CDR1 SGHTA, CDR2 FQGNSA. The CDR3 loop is CASSLRLLNTGELFF. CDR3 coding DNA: TGTGCCAGCAGCCTCCGACTTTTGAACACCGGGGAGCTGTTTTTT.

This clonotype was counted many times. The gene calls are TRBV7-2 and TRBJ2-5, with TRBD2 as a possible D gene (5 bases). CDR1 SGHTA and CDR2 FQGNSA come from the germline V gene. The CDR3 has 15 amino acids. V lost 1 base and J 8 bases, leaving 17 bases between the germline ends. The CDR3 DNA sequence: TGTGCCAGCAGCTTAGATCTCATCGAGGGTAGAACCCAGTACTTC. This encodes CASSLDLIEGRTQYF.

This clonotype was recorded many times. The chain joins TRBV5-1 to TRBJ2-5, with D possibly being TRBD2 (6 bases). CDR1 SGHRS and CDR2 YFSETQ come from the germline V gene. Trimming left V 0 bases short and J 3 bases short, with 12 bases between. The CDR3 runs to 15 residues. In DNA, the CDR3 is TGCGCCAGCAGCTTGGCTGGGGCGGGGAAAGAGACCCAGTACTTC. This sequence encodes CASSLAGAGKETQYF.

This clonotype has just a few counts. The CDR3 reads CASSAKRQGSYNEQFF. CDR3 in DNA: TGTGCCAGCAGCGCTAAAAGACAGGGCTCCTACAATGAGCAGTTCTTC. The chain uses TRBV9 and TRBJ2-1; 7 bases map to TRBD1. J was trimmed by 0 bases and V by 3 bases; bases with no gene match: 6. Germline CDR1 is SGDLS and CDR2 is YYNGEE. The CDR3 spans 16 residues.

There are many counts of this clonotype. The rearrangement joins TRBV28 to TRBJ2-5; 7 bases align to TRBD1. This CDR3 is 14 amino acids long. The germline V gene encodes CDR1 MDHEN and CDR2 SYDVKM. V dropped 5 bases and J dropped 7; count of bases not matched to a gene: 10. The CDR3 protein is CASSAQDRVRTQYF. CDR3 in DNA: TGTGCCAGCAGTGCCCAAGACAGGGTACGGACCCAGTACTTC.

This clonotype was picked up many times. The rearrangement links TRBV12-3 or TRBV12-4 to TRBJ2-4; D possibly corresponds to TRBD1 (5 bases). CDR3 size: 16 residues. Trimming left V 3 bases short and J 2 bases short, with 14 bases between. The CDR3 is CASSFLGARPKNIQYF. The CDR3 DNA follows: TGTGCCAGCAGTTTTTTAGGGGCCCGACCCAAAAACATTCAGTACTTC.

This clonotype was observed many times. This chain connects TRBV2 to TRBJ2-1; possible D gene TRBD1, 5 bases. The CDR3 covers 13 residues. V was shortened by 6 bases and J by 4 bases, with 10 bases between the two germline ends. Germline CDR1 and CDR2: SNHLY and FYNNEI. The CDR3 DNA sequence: TGTGCCAGCAGCAAAGGGGTATACAATGAGCAGTTCTTC. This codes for CASSKGVYNEQFF. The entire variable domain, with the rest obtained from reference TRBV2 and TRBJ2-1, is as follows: EPEVTQTPSHQVTQMGQEVILRCVPISNHLYFYWYRQILGQKVEFLVSFYNNEISEKSEIFDDQFSVERPDGSNFTLKIRSTKLEDSAMYFCASSKGVYNEQFFGPGTRLTVL.

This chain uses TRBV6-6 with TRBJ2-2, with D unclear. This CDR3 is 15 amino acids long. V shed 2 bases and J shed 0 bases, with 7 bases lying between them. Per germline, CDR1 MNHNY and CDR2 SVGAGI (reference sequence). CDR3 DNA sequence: TGTGCCAGCAGTTACAGGGCAGCGAACACCGGGGAGCTGTTTTTT. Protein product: CASSYRAANTGELFF.

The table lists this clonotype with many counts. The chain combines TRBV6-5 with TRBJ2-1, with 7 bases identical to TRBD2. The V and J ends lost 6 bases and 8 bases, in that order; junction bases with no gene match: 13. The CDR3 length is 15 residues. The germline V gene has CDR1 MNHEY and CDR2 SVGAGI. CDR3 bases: TGTGCCAGCAGCCCTTTTGGGGGGGGTAGGGATGAGCAGTTCTTC. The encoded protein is CASSPFGGGRDEQFF.

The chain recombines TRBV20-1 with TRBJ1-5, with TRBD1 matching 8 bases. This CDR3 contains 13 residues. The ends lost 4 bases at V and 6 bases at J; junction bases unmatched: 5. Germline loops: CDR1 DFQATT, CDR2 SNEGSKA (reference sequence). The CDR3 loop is CSATAGGIQPQHF. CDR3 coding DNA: TGCAGTGCTACCGCAGGGGGCATTCAGCCCCAGCATTTT.

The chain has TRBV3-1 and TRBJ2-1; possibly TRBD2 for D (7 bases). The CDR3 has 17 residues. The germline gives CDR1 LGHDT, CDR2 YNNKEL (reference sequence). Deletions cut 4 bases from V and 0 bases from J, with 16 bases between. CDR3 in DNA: TGTGCCAGCAGCCGCACCGGGGGGCCGAGCTCCTACAATGAGCAGTTCTTC. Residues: CASSRTGGPSSYNEQFF.